This TCR beta chain comes out of a study of cytomegalovirus exposure and HLA in healthy donors. Findings and caveats of the study: A subsequent analysis found that TCR clusters from the first cohort also tended to co-occur in the 90 to 150 validation repertoires, with about 95% of cluster scores above 0. Reports described diagnosis of cytomegalovirus status by the classifier as highly specific and sensitive. Listed as cytomegalovirus-associated were 150 to 200 TCR beta chains. A few chains linked to CMV were shown in vitro to be specific for CMV antigens.

Here immunoSEQ multiplex PCR was the method, and the copy in TCRdb shows in-frame clones only, minus some. The sample lists some 49,000 clones, 92% occurring once. With respect to this clone: Its specificity is not known.

CDR1 is PRHDT and CDR2 is FYEKMQ in the germline V gene (reference sequence). With V trimmed by 2 bases and J by 5 bases, 3 bases remained unmatched. The CDR3 has 13 residues. Sequenced: PBMCs. This chain joins TRBV13 and TRBJ2-7; 7 bases line up with TRBD1. The TCR sequence derives from a man between 18 and 35 years old in good health and CMV-seronegative. CDR3 in amino acids: CASSLRGHDEQYF. For the CDR3, the DNA is TGTGCCAGCAGCTTAAGGGGGCACGACGAGCAGTACTTC. Supplemented by reference TRBV13 and TRBJ2-7, the full variable domain reads AAGVIQSPRHLIKEKRETATLKCYPIPRHDTVYWYQQGPGQDPQFLISFYEKMQSDKGSIPDRFSAQQFSDYHSELNMSSLELGDSALYFCASSLRGHDEQYFGPGTRLTVT.